Reported below is one T cell receptor (beta chain). A junction end diverges from the germline sequence, so it may reflect a read error. This CDR3 spans 14 amino acids. The germline CDR1 and CDR2 sequences are SSHAT and FNYEAQ (reference sequence). This entry comes from a study of blood T cell repertoires in COVID-19. The method was immunoSEQ multiplex PCR; TCRdb's version includes in-frame clones alone and lacks a portion of them. This sample has fewer than 400,000 clones, with 85% found just once. The genes are TRBV7-7 and TRBJ1-2; 7 bases fit TRBD1. The clonotype originates from a young woman who had been exposed to COVID-19. The sequencing input was PBMCs or T cells enriched from blood (not recorded which). The CDR3 spells CASSVTTGYYGYTF. The CDR3 DNA follows: TGTGCTAGCAGCGTAACGACAGGGTACTATGGCTACACCTTC.